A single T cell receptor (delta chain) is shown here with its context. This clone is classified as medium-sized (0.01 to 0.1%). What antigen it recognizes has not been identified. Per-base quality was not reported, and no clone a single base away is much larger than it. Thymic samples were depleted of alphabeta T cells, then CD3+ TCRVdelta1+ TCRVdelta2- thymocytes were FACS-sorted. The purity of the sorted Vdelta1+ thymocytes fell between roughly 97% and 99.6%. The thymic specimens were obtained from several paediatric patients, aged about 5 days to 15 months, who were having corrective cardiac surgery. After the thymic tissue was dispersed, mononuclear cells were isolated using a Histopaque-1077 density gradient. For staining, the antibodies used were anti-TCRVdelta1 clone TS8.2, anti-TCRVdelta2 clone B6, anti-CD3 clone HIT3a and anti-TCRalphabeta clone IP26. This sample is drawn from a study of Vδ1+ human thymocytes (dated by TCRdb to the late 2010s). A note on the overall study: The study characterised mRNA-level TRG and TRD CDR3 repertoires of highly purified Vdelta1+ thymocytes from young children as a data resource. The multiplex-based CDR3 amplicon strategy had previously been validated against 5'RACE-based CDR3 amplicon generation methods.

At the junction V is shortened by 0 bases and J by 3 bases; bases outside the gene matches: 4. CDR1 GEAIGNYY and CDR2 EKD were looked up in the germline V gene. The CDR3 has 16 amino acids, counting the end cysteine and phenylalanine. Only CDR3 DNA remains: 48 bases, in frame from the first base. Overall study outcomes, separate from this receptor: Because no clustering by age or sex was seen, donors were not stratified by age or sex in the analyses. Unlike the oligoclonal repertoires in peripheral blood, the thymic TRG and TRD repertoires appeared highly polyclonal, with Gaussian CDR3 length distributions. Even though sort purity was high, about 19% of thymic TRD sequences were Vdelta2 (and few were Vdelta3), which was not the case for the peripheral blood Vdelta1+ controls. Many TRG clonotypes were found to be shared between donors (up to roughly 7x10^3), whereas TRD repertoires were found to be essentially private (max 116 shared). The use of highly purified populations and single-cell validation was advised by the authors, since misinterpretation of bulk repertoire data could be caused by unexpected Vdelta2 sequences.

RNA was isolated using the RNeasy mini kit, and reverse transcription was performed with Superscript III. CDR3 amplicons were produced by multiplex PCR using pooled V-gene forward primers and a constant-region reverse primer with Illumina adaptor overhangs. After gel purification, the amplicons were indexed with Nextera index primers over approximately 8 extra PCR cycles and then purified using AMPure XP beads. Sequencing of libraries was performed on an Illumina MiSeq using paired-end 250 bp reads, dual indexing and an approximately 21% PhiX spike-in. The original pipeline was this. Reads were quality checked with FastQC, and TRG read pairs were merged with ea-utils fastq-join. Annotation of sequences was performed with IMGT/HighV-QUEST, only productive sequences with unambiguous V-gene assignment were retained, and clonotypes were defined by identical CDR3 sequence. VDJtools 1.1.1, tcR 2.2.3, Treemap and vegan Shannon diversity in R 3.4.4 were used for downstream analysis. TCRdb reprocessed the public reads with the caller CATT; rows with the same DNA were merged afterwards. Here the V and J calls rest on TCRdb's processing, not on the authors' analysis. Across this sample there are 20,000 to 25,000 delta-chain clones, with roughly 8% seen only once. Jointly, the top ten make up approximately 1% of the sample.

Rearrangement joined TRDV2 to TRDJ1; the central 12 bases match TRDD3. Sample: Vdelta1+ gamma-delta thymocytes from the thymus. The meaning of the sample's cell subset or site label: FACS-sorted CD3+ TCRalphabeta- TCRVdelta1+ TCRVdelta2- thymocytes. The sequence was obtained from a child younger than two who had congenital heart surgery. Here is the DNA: TGTGCCTGTGACACCGGTACTGGGGGATACCCCGATAAACTCATCTTT. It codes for CACDTGTGGYPDKLIF.